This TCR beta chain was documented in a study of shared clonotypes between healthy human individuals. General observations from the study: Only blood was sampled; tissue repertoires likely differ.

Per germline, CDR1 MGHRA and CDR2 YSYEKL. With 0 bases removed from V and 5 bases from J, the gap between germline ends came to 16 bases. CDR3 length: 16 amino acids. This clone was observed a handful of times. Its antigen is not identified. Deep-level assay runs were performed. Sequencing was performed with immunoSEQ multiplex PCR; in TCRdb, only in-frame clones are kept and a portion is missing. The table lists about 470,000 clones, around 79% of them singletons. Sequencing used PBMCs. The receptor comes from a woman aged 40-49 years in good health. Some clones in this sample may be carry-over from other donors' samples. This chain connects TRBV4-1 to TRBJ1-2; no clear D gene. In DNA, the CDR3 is TGCGCCAGCAGCCAAGAACATCGGGTATCGGATTATGGCTACACCTTC. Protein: CASSQEHRVSDYGYTF.